What follows is one TCR beta chain and its context. Per the germline V gene, CDR1 is SQVTM and CDR2 is ANQGSEA. V was clipped by 0 bases and J by 6 bases; unmatched bases: 5. The CDR3 covers 14 residues. This sample was included in a study of preoperative IRX-2 immunotherapy in early breast cancer. Clones were read by immunoSEQ multiplex PCR, and TCRdb kept only the in-frame ones, dropping some. The sample carries over 9,500 clones, 75% to 90% recorded once. Documented treatment: preoperative locoregional IRX-2 cytokine immunotherapy. Material: lymph node tissue, obtained before IRX-2 immunotherapy. The sequence was obtained from a human donor with breast cancer. This rearrangement joins TRBV29-1 to TRBJ1-2; 9 bases are a match to TRBD1. The CDR3 DNA sequence: TGCAGCGTTGAAGAGACAGGGGGAGGGAATGGCTACACCTTC. This encodes CSVEETGGGNGYTF.